This T cell receptor (beta chain) was observed in a study of blood T cell repertoires in COVID-19. The wider study: Sources were T cells, B-cell-depleted T cells, or PBMCs; the material itself was cDNA or gDNA.

In assigning cohorts, the study relied on participant-reported clinical history. In the original processing: Amplification of reference gene primers was used by the study to estimate nucleated cell counts. TCRdb keeps only in-frame clones here, not all; method: immunoSEQ multiplex PCR. V and J calls and clone size are given by that table; D and trimming were obtained from the DNA. There are roughly 400,000 clones in the sample; 90% occur only once, and less than 0.75% lies in the top ten. Trimming removed 2 bases from V and 1 base from J, with 12 bases in between. This CDR3 has 15 residues. The germline gives CDR1 SGHAT, CDR2 FQNNGV.

The chain joins TRBV11-2 to TRBJ2-7, with D uncertain. The sequence derives from a man aged 18 to 35 who had recovered from COVID-19. Sequenced: PBMCs or T cells enriched from blood (not recorded which). The DNA of the CDR3 is TGTGCCAGCAGCTTAAATCAGGATTCATCCTACGAGCAGTACTTC. Its translation is CASSLNQDSSYEQYF. The full variable domain, its missing parts supplied by reference TRBV11-2 and TRBJ2-7, is EAGVAQSPRYKIIEKRQSVAFWCNPISGHATLYWYQQILGQGPKLLIQFQNNGVVDDSQLPKDRFSAERLKGVDSTLKIQPAKLEDSAVYLCASSLNQDSSYEQYFGPGTRLTVT.